This TCR beta chain originates from a study of blood T cell repertoires in COVID-19. As for the study in general: Acute-phase and convalescent COVID-19 samples originated in the United States, Italy and Spain. In each case, the material was cDNA or gDNA derived from T cells, B-cell-depleted T cells, or PBMCs.

The authors' processing: Reference gene primers were amplified, and this amplification served to estimate nucleated cell counts. Libraries were prepared by immunoSEQ multiplex PCR; TCRdb keeps only in-frame clonotypes and omits some of them. V, J and clone size were drawn from that table, and D and trimming were deduced from the DNA. The data hold tens of thousands of clones, with 89% observed a single time. This clone was observed a handful of times. The germline CDR1 and CDR2 sequences are SGHNT and YYREEE (reference sequence). Trimming left V 4 bases short and J 0 bases short, with 11 bases between. This CDR3 spans 15 amino acids.

This rearrangement joins TRBV5-4 to TRBJ1-5; D might be TRBD1 (6 bases). The receptor was isolated from a man between 60 and 75 years old with active COVID-19. Sequencing used peripheral blood. For the CDR3, the DNA is TGTGCCAGCAGCCCCGGGACAAGTAGCAATCAGCCCCAGCATTTT. Translated: CASSPGTSSNQPQHF.